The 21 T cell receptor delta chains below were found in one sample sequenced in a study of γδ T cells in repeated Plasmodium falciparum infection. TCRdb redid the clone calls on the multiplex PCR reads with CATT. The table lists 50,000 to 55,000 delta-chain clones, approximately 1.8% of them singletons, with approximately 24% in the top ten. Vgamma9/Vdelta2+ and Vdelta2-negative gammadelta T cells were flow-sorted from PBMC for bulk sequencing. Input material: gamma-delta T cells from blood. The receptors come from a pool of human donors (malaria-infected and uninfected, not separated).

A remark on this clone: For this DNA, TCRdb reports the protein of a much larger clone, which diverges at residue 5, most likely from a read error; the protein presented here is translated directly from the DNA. The CDR3 nucleotides are TGTGCCTGTGACATCTTGCTGAGTGGGAAAGTACTGGGGGATTCCCCGTACACCGATAAACTCATCTTT. Its protein is CACDILLSGKVLGDSPYTDKLIF. J is TRDJ1 and V is TRDV2; 10 nucleotides align to TRDD3. The J gene comes from matching the DNA to germline here; TCRdb lacks it. Germline CDR1 is GEAIGNYY and CDR2 is EKD. The CDR3 is 23 amino acids. The J segment lost 0 bases and the V segment lost 2 bases, leaving 26 bases of the junction unmatched.

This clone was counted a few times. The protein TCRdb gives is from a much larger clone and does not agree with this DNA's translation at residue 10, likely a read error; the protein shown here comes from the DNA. CDR3 protein: CACEMMDTGGTDKLIF. The CDR3, as DNA: TGTGCCTGTGAGATGATGGATACGGGGGGCACCGATAAACTCATCTTT. This chain links TRDV2 with TRDJ1, with 7 positions matching TRDD3. TCRdb gives no J gene; it was assigned here by matching the DNA to germline. The length of the CDR3 is 16 residues. Germline CDR1 is GEAIGNYY and CDR2 is EKD. J lost 1 base, V lost 4 bases, and 11 bases had no gene match.

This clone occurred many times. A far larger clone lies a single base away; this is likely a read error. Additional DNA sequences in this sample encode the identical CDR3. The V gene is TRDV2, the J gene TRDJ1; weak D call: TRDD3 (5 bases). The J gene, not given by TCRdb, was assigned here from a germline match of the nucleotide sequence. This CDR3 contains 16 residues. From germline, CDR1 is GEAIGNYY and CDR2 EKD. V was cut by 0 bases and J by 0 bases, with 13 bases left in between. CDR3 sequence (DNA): TGTGCCTGTGACACCGTCGGGGGGGGCTACACCGATAAACTCATCTTT. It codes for CACDTVGGGYTDKLIF.

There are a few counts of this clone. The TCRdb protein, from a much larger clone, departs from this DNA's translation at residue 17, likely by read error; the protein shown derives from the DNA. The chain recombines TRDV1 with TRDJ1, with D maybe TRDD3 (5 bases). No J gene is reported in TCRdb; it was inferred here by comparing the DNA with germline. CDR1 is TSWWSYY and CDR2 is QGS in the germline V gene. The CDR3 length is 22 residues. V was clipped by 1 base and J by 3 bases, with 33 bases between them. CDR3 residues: CALGEPYHRPGTWDRCADKLIF. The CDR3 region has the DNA TGTGCTCTTGGGGAACCCTATCATAGGCCGGGGACTTGGGATCGATGCGCCGATAAACTCATCTTT.

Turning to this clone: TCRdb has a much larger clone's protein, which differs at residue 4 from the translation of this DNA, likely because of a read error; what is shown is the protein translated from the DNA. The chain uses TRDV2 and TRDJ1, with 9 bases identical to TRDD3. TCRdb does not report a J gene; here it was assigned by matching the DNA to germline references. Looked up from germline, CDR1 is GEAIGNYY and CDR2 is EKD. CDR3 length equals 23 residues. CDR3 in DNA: TGTGCCTGTGGCACCGTGGAGAGCCGGCTGGGGGATCTTGGCGGTCCTAACACCGATAAACTCATCTTT. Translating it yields CACGTVESRLGDLGGPNTDKLIF.

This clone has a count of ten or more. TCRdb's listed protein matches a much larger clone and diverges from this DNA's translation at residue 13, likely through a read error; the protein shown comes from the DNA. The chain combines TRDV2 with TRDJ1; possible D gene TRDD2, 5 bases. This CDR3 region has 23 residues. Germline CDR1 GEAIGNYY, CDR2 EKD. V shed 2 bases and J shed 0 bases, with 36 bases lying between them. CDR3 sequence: CACDMVGFLPNLSAGAYTDKLIF. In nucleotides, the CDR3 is TGTGCCTGTGACATGGTCGGATTCCTCCCAAACCTTTCTGCTGGAGCGTACACCGATAAACTCATCTTT.

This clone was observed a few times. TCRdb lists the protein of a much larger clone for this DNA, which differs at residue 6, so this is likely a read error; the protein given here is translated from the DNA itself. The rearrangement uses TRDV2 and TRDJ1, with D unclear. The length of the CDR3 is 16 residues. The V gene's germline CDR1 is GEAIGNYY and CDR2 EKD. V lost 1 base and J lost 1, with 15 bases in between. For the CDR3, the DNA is TGTGCCTGTGACACGTGGATTTATAGGATCACCGATAAACTCATCTTT. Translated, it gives CACDTWIYRITDKLIF.

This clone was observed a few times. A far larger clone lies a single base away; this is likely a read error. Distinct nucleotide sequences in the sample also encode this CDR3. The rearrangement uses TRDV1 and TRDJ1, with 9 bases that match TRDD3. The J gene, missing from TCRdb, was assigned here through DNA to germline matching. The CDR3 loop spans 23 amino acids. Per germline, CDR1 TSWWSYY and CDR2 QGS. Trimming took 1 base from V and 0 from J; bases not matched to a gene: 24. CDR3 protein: CALGEQGYSYAILGDLYTDKLIF. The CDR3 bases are TGTGCTCTTGGGGAACAAGGGTATTCCTATGCTATACTGGGGGACCTGTACACCGATAAACTCATCTTT.

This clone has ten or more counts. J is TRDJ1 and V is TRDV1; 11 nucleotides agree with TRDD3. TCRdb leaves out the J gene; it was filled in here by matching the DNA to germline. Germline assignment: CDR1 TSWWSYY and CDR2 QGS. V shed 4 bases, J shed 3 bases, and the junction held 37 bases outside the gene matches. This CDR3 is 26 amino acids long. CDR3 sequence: CALGVGEYTESRRVYWGIKSADKLIF. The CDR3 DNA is TGTGCTCTTGGGGTCGGGGAGTATACAGAGTCGAGGAGGGTGTACTGGGGGATAAAATCTGCCGATAAACTCATCTTT.

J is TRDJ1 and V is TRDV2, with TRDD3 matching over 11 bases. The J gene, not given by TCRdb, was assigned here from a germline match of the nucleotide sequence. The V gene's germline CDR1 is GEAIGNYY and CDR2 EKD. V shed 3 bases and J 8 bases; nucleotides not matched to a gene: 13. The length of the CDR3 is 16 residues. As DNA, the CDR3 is TGTGCCTGTGACCCGGTACTGGGGGATAGAGGAAACAAACTCATCTTT. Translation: CACDPVLGDRGNKLIF.

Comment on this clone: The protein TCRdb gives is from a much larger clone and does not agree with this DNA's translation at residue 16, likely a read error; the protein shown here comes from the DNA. The CDR3 bases are TGTGCCTGTGACACCGTAACCTCTGGGGGATACGGTCCCGATAAACACATCTTT. Residues: CACDTVTSGGYGPDKHIF. The chain employs TRDV2 and TRDJ1; 12 nucleotides align to TRDD3. The length of the CDR3 is 18 residues. Germline V gives CDR1 GEAIGNYY, CDR2 EKD.

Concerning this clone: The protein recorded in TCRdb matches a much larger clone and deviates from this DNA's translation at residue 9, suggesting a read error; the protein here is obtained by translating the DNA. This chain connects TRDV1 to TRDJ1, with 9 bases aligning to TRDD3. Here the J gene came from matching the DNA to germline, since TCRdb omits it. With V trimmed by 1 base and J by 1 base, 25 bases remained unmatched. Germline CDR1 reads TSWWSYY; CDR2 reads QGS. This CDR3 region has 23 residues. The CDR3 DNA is TGTGCTCTTGGGGAACAAGTTTTCATTTCATTTCCACTGGGGGACCGTTGCACCGATAAACTCATCTTT. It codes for CALGEQVFISFPLGDRCTDKLIF.

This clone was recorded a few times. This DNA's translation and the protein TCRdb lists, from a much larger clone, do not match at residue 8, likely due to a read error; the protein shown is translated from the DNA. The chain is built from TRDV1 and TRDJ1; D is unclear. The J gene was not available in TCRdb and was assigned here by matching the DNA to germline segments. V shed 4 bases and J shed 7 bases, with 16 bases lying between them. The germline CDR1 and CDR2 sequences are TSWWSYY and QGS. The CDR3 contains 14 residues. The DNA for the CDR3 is TGTGCTCTTGGGGGGTTTCCCTCTAGCGGTAAACTCATCTTT. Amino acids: CALGGFPSSGKLIF.

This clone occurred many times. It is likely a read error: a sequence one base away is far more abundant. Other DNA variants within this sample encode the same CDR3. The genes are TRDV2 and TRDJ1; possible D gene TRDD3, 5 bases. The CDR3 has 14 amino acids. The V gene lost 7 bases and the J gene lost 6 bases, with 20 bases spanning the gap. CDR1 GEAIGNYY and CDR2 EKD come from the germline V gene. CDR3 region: CACDPLAGTNKLIF. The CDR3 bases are TGTGCCTGCGACCCGTTGGCTGGGACCAATAAACTCATCTTT.

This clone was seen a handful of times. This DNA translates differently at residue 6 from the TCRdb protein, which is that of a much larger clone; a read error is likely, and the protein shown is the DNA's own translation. This CDR3 reads CACDTTGHTGGSSHATDKLIF. CDR3 in DNA: TGTGCCTGTGACACCACCGGGCATACTGGGGGATCCTCCCACGCCACCGATAAACTCATCTTT. The chain recombines TRDV2 with TRDJ1; TRDD3 matches 10 bases. No J gene was available from TCRdb, and it was assigned here by a germline match of the DNA. The CDR3 sequence is 21 residues long. The junction had 19 bases not matched to a gene; V was cut back by 0 bases and J by 1 base. Per germline, CDR1 GEAIGNYY and CDR2 EKD.

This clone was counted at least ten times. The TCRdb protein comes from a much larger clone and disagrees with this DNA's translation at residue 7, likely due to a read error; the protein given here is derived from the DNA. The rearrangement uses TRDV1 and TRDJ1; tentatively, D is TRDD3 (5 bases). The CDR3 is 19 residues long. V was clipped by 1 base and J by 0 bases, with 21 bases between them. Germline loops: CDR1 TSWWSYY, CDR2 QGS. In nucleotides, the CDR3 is TGTGCTCTTGGGGAACCCCGCATTAATGCAGGGGGGCACACCGATAAACTCATCTTT. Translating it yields CALGEPRINAGGHTDKLIF.

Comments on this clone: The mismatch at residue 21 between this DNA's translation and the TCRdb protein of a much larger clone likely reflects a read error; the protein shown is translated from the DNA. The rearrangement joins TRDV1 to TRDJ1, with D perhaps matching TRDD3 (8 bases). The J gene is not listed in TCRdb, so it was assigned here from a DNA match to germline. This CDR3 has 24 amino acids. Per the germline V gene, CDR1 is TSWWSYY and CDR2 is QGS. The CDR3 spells CALGKFLLLPWGTKIPRYTDTLIF. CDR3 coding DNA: TGTGCCCTGGGCAAATTCCTACTTCTCCCCTGGGGGACAAAAATCCCGAGGTACACCGATACACTCATCTTT.

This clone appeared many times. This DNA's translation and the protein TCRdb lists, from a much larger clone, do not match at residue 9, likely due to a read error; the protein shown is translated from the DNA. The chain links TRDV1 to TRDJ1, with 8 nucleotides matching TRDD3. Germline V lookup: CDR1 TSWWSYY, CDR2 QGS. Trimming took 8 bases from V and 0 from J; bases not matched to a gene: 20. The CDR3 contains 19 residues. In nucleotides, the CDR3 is TGTGCTCTTTACCCCCTCTGGGGGACATCTGGAACCTACACCGATAAACTCATCTTT. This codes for CALYPLWGTSGTYTDKLIF.

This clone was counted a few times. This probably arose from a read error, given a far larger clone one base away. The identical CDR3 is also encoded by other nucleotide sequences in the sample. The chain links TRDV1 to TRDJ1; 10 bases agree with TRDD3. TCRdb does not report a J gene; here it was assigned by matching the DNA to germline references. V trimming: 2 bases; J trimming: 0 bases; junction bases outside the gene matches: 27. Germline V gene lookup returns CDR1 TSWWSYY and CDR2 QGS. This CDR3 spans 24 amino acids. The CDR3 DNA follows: TGTGCTCTTGGGGAATTAGAGTGGGTTATTCCCCTATACTGGGGGATCCCGTACACCGATAAACTCATCTTT. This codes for CALGELEWVIPLYWGIPYTDKLIF.

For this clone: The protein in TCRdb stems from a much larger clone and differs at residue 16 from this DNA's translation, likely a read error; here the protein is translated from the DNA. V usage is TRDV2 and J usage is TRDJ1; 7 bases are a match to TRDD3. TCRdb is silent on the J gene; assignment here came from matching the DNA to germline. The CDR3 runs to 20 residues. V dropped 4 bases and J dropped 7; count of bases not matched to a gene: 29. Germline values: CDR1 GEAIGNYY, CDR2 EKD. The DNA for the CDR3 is TGTGCCTGTGAACCTATGGGGATAGAAAGGGTTCCAAGGGTGGCCGCTAAACTCATCTTT. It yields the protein CACEPMGIERVPRVAAKLIF.

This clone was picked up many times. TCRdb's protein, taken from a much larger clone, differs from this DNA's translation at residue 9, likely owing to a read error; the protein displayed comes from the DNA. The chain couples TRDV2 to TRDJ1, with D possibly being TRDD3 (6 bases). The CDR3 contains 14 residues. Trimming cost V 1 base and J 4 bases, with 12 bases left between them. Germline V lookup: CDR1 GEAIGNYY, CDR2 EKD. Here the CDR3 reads CACDTLGGDDKLIF. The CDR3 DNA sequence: TGTGCCTGTGACACTCTCGGGGGAGACGATAAACTCATCTTT.